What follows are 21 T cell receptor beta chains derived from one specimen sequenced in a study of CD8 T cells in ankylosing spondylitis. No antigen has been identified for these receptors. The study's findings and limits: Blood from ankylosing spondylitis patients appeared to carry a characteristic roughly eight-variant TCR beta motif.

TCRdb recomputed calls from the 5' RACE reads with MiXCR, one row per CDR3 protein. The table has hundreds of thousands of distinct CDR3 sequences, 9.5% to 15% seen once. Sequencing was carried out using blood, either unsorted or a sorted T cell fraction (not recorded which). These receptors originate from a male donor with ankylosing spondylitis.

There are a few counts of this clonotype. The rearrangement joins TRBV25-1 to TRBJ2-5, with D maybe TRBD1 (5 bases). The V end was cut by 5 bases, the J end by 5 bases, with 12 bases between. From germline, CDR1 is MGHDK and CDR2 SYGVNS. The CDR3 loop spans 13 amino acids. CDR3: CASSKAGPETQYF. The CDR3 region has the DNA TGTGCCAGCAGTAAGGCAGGGCCGGAGACCCAGTACTTC. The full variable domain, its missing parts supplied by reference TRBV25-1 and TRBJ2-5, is EADIYQTPRYLVIGTGKKITLECSQTMGHDKMYWYQQDPGMELHLIHYSYGVNSTEKGDLSSESTVSRIRTEHFPLTLESARPSHTSQYLCASSKAGPETQYFGPGTRLLVL.

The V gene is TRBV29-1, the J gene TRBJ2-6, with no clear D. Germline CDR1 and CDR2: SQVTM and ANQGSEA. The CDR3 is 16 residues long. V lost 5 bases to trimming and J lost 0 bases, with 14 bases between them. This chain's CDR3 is CSVLKHQSSGANVLTF. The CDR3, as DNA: TGCAGCGTTTTAAAACACCAATCCTCTGGGGCCAACGTCCTGACTTTC. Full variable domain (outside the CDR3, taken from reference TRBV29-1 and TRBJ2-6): SAVISQKPSRDICQRGTSLTIQCQVDSQVTMMFWYRQQPGQSLTLIATANQGSEATYESGFVIDKFPISRPNLTFSTLTVSNMSPEDSSIYLCSVLKHQSSGANVLTFGAGSRLTVL.

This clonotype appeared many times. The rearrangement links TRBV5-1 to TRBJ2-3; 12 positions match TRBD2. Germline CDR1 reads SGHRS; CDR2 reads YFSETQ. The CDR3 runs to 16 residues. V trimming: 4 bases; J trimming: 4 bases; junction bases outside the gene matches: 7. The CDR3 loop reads CASSRLTSGSSDTQYF. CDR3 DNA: TGCGCCAGCAGCCGCCTGACTAGCGGGAGCTCAGATACGCAGTATTTT.

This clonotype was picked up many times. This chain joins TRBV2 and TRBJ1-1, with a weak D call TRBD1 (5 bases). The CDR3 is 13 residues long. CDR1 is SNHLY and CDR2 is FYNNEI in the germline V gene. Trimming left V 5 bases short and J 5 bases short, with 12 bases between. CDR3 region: CASSRQGGTEAFF. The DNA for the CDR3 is TGTGCCAGCAGTAGGCAGGGCGGGACTGAAGCTTTCTTT.

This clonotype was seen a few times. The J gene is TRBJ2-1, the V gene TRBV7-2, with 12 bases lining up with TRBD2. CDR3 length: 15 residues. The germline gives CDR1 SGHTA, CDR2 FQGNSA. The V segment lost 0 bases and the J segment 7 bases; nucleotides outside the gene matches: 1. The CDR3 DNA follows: TGTGCCAGCAGCTTAGCGACTAGCGGGAGAAATGAGCAGTTCTTC. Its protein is CASSLATSGRNEQFF.

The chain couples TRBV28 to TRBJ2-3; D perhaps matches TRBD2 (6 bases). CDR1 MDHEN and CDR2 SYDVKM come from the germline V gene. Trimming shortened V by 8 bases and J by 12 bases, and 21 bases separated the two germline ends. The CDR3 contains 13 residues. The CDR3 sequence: CASGGTPPRNQYF. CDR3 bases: TGTGCCAGCGGCGGGACGCCTCCCCGAAATCAGTATTTT.

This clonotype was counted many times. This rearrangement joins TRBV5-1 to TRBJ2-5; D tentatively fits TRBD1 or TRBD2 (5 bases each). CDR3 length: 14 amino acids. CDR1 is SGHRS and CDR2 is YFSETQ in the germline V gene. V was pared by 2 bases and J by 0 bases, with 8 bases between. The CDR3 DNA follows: TGCGCCAGCAGCTTCGGGACGAACCAAGAGACCCAGTACTTC. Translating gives CASSFGTNQETQYF. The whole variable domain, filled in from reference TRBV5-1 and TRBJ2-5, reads KAGVTQTPRYLIKTRGQQVTLSCSPISGHRSVSWYQQTPGQGLQFLFEYFSETQRNKGNFPGRFSGRQFSNSRSEMNVSTLELGDSALYLCASSFGTNQETQYFGPGTRLLVL.

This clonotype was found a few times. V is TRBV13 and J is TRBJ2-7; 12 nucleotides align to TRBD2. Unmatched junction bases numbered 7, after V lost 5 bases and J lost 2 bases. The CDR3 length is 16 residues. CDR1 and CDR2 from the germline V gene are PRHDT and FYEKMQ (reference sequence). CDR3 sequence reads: CASSTHGLAGTYEQYF. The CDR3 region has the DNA TGTGCCAGCAGCACACACGGACTAGCGGGGACCTACGAGCAGTACTTC.

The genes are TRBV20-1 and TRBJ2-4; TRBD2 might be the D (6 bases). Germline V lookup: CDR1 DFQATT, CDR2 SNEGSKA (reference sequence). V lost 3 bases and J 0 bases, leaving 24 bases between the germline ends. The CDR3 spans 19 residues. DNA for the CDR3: TGCAGTGCTAGTGACCCCGCGGCGGGGACCGCCTTAGCCAAAAACATTCAGTACTTC. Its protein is CSASDPAAGTALAKNIQYF.

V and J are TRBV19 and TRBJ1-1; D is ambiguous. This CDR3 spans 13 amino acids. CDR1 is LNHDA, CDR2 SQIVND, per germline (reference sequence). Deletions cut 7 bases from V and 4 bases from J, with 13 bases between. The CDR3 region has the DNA TGTGCCAGTAAGGGCCCCGGAACCACTGAAGCTTTCTTT. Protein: CASKGPGTTEAFF.

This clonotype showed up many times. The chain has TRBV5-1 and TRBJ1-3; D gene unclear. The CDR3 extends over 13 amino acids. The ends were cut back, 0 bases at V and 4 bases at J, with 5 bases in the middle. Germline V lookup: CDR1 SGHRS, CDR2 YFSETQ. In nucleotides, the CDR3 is TGCGCCAGCAGCTTGGTAGAGGGAAACACCATATATTTT. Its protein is CASSLVEGNTIYF.

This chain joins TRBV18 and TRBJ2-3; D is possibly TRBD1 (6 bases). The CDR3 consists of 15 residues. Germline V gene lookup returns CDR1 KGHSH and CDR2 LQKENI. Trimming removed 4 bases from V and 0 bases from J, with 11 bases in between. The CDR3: CASSRWTASTDTQYF. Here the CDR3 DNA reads TGTGCCAGCTCACGATGGACAGCGAGCACAGATACGCAGTATTTT.

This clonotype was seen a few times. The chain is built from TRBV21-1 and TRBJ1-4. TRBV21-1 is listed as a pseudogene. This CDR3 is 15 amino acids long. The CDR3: CASSLTRWDNEKLFF. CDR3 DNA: TGTGCCAGCAGCCTCACTCGCTGGGATAATGAAAAACTGTTTTTT.

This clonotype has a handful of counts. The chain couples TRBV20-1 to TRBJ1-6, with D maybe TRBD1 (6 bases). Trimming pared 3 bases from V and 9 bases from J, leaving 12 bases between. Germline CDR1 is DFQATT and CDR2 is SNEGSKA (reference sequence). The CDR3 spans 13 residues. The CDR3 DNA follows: TGCAGTGCTAGCGCAGGGGAGAGTTCACCCCTCCACTTT. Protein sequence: CSASAGESSPLHF.

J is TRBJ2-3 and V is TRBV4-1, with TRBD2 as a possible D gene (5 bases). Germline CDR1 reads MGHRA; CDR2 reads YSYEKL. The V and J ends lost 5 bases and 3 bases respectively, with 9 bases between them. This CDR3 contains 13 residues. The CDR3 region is CASSMRVTDTQYF. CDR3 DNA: TGCGCCAGCAGCATGCGGGTGACAGATACGCAGTATTTT.

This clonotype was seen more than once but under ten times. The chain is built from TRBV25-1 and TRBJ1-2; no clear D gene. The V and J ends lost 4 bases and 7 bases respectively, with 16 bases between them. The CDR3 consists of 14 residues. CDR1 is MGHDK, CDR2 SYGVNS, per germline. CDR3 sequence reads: CASSGGSQSVGYTF. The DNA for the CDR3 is TGTGCCAGCAGTGGAGGGTCGCAGTCGGTTGGCTACACCTTC.

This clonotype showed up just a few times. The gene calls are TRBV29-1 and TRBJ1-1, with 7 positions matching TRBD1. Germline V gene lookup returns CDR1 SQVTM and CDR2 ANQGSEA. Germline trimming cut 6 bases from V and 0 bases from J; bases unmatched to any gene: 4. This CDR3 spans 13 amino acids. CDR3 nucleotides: TGCAGCGTAAACAGGGGAATGAACACTGAAGCTTTCTTT. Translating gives CSVNRGMNTEAFF.

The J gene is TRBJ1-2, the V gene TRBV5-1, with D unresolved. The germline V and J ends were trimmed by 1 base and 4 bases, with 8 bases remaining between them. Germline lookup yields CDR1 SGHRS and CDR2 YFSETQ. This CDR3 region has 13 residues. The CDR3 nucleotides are TGCGCCAGCAGCTTGTGGCCGGGCTATGGCTACACCTTC. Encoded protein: CASSLWPGYGYTF.

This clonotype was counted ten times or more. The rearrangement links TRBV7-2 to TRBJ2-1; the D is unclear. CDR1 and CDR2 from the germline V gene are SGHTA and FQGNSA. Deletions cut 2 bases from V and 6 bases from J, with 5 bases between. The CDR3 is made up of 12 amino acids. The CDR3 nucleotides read TGTGCCAGCAGCTTATGGGGCAATGAGCAGTTCTTC. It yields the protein CASSLWGNEQFF.

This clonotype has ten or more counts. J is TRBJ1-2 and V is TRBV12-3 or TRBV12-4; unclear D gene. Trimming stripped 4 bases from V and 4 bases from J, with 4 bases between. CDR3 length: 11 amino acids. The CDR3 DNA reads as TGTGCCAGCAGTTCTGGCTATGGCTACACCTTC. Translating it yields CASSSGYGYTF.

CDR3 DNA sequence: TGTGCCACCAGCCATCCCACTTCAGGGGTAAGGGAGACCCAGTACTTC. Protein sequence: CATSHPTSGVRETQYF. This chain joins TRBV24-1 and TRBJ2-5, with a tentative D call TRBD1 (6 bases). V lost 7 bases to trimming and J lost 5 bases, with 22 bases between them. CDR1 and CDR2 (germline): KGHDR, SFDVKD. The CDR3 spans 16 residues.